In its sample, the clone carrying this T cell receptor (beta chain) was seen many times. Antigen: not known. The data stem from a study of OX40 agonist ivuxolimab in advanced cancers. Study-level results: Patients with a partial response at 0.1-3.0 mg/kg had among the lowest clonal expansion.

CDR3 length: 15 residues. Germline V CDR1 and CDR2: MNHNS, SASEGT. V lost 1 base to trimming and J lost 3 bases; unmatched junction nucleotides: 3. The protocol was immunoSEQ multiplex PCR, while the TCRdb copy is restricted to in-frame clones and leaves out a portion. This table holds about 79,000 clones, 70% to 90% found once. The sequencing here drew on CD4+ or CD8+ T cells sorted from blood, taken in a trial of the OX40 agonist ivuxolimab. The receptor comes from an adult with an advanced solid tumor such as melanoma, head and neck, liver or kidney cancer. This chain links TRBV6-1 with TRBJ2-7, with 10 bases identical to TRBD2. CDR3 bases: TGTGCCAGCAGTGAAGGGGTAGCGGGAGGCTACGAGCAGTACTTC. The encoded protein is CASSEGVAGGYEQYF.